This is a list of T cell receptor beta chains from one sample in a study of cytomegalovirus exposure and HLA in healthy donors. The data were produced by immunoSEQ multiplex PCR, yet TCRdb's version contains in-frame clones alone and is incomplete. The sample contains 150,000 to 170,000 clones, around 82% of which appear only once. Sequenced material: PBMCs. The receptors here all came from a woman in her thirties or forties in good health and CMV-seropositive. The CDR3 runs from the conserved cysteine through the conserved F or W. D genes are given only for firm matches. Expanded clones get a size class; other rows say once, few or many, or leave the size out.

-,TRBJ2-7,TRBV5-1,-,TGCGCCAGCAGCTTGGAGGCTAGCCTCGACGAGCAGTACTTC,CASSLEASLDEQYF
-,TRBJ1-2,TRBV10-3,TRBD1,TGTGCCATCAGCACCCGGACAGGGATGGGACCTATTGGCTACACCTTC,CAISTRTGMGPIGYTF
-,TRBJ2-7,TRBV27,TRBD2,TGTGCCAGCAGTTCGACGACTAGCGGGGATTACGAGCAGTACTTC,CASSSTTSGDYEQYF
-,TRBJ2-7,TRBV13,-,TGTGCCAGCAGCCGAATACTTGACTTTTCGGGGGGCGAAGGATACGAGCAGTACTTC,CASSRILDFSGGEGYEQYF
-,TRBJ1-2,TRBV5-8,-,TGTGCCAGCAGCTTCCGACAGACTCCCTACACCTTC,CASSFRQTPYTF
-,TRBJ2-7,TRBV28,TRBD2,TGTGCCAGCAGTCCAACTAGCGGGAAGGTGTACGAGCAGTACTTC,CASSPTSGKVYEQYF
-,TRBJ2-7,TRBV15,TRBD1,TGTGCCACCAGCAGCGATCGACAGGGCTACGAGCAGTACTTC,CATSSDRQGYEQYF
once,TRBJ1-4,TRBV19,-,TGTGCCAGTAGTCCGGGACATCATGAAAAACTGTTTTTT,CASSPGHHEKLFF
-,TRBJ1-1,TRBV7-8,TRBD1,TGTGCCAGCAGCTTAGCACAGGGGACAACGGAAGCTTTCTTT,CASSLAQGTTEAFF
-,TRBJ2-7,TRBV4-1,-,TGCGCCAGCAGCCCCGGACTCGGCTACGAGCGGTACTTC,CASSPGLGYERYF